The rows below give T cell receptor beta chains drawn from one sample of a study of beta chain features in type 1 diabetes. Generated by immunoSEQ multiplex PCR, the TCRdb table keeps only in-frame clones and is missing some. This table has hundreds of thousands of clones, roughly 15% appearing once. The material sequenced was naive CD4+ T cells from blood. These TCRs come from a man younger than 35 with type 1 diabetes. CDR3s include the opening cysteine and the closing phenylalanine or tryptophan. The D gene is left open where the match is weak. Expanded clones get a size class; other rows say once, few or many, or leave the size out.

>TRBV18|TRBJ2-5|NA|NA
CASSGGVQETQYF
TGTGCCAGCTCAGGAGGGGTCCAAGAGACCCAGTACTTC
>TRBV9|TRBJ2-6|few|NA
CASSVGRVNSGANVLTF
TGTGCCAGCAGCGTAGGGAGAGTAAACTCTGGGGCCAACGTCCTGACTTTC
>TRBV18|TRBJ2-1|few|NA
CASGRGYYNEQFF
TGTGCCAGCGGCCGGGGGTACTACAATGAGCAGTTCTTC
>TRBV5-6|TRBJ2-3|NA|NA
CASSLTQADTQYF
TGTGCCAGCAGCTTGACCCAAGCCGATACGCAGTATTTT
>TRBV19|TRBJ2-7|NA|NA
CASSRGIYPYEQYF
TGTGCCAGTAGTCGCGGAATCTACCCCTACGAGCAGTACTTC
>TRBV27|TRBJ2-5|NA|TRBD1
CASSLDRDKSETQYF
TGTGCCAGCAGTTTAGACAGGGACAAATCAGAGACCCAGTACTTC
>TRBV7-7|TRBJ2-5|NA|NA
CASSQDSQETQYF
TGTGCCAGCAGCCAGGACAGCCAAGAGACCCAGTACTTC
>TRBV30|TRBJ2-7|NA|NA
CAWSSSSYEQYF
TGTGCCTGGAGCTCCTCTAGCTACGAGCAGTACTTC
>TRBV5-6|TRBJ2-2|few|NA
CASSLDFRNTGELFF
TGTGCCAGCAGCCTCGACTTTAGGAACACCGGGGAGCTGTTTTTT
>TRBV7-2|TRBJ2-1|NA|NA
CASSFWGRNEQFF
TGTGCCAGCAGCTTCTGGGGCAGAAATGAGCAGTTCTTC
>TRBV6-5|TRBJ1-5|NA|NA
CASSYNANQPQHF
TGTGCCAGCAGTTACAATGCGAATCAGCCCCAGCATTTT
>TRBV28|TRBJ1-2|NA|NA
CASRFTGSGGYTF
TGTGCCAGCAGGTTCACAGGGAGTGGTGGCTACACCTTC
>TRBV18|TRBJ2-1|NA|TRBD1
CASSPGQGGLGDEQFF
TGTGCCAGCTCACCGGGACAGGGGGGACTTGGCGATGAGCAGTTCTTC
>TRBV7-8|TRBJ1-2|few|NA
CASSPYRDTWDGNYGYTF
TGTGCCAGCAGCCCCTATCGGGACACCTGGGATGGTAACTATGGCTACACCTTC
>TRBV7-9|TRBJ2-7|few|TRBD2
CASSTGGTTRYEQYF
TGTGCCAGCAGCACCGGGGGGACTACCCGATACGAGCAGTACTTC
>TRBV18|TRBJ1-6|few|NA
CASSQGQMHSPLHF
TGTGCCAGCTCACAAGGACAGATGCATTCACCCCTCCACTTT
>TRBV6-5|TRBJ2-5|NA|NA
CAIQTDSETQYF
TGTGCCATCCAAACTGACTCGGAGACCCAGTACTTC
>TRBV5-1|TRBJ2-5|NA|TRBD1
CASRRQGLFKETQYF
TGCGCCAGCAGACGACAGGGGCTATTCAAAGAGACCCAGTACTTC
>TRBV28|TRBJ1-1|few|NA
CASSPPDRNTEAFF
TGTGCCAGCAGTCCACCCGACAGGAACACTGAAGCTTTCTTT
>TRBV25-1|TRBJ1-2|few|TRBD1
CASSEWTGAYGYTF
TGTGCCAGCAGTGAATGGACAGGAGCCTATGGCTACACCTTC
>TRBV10-3|TRBJ2-2|NA|NA
CAISERVLTGESTGELFF
TGTGCCATCAGTGAGAGGGTACTGACGGGGGAGTCCACCGGGGAGCTGTTTTTT
>TRBV29-1|TRBJ2-7|NA|NA
CSVVRESYEQYF
TGCAGCGTTGTGAGGGAGTCCTACGAGCAGTACTTC
>TRBV6-5|TRBJ1-2|NA|NA
CASSYSARGAYGYTF
TGTGCCAGCAGTTACTCGGCTCGAGGAGCCTATGGCTACACCTTC
>TRBV2|TRBJ2-3|NA|NA
CASRARTRTDTQYF
TGTGCCAGCAGGGCTCGGACACGAACAGATACGCAGTATTTT
>TRBV2|TRBJ2-3|few|NA
CASSTADTQYF
TGTGCCAGCAGTACGGCAGATACGCAGTATTTT
>TRBV9|TRBJ2-3|few|NA
CASSVLASRTDTQYF
TGTGCCAGCAGCGTCCTAGCGTCCCGCACAGATACGCAGTATTTT
>TRBV5-4|TRBJ1-2|NA|TRBD1
CASSTPDRGPYGYTF
TGTGCCAGCAGCACACCCGACAGGGGGCCCTATGGCTACACCTTC
>TRBV29-1|TRBJ2-3|few|TRBD2
CSVPAGRAFFSTDTQYF
TGCAGCGTGCCAGCGGGACGGGCGTTTTTTAGCACAGATACGCAGTATTTT
>TRBV4-3|TRBJ2-5|NA|NA
CASSPYPRGAETQYF
TGCGCCAGCAGCCCGTACCCGCGGGGCGCAGAGACCCAGTACTTC
>TRBV28|TRBJ1-5|few|TRBD1
CASSLDRGDQPQHF
TGTGCCAGCAGTTTAGACAGGGGGGATCAGCCCCAGCATTTT
>TRBV2|TRBJ2-1|few|TRBD2
CASEREVAHNEQFF
TGTGCCAGCGAGCGGGAGGTCGCCCACAATGAGCAGTTCTTC
>TRBV28|TRBJ2-2|few|TRBD1
CASSLRDRGRAVAGELFF
TGTGCCAGCAGTTTGCGGGACAGGGGGCGCGCGGTCGCCGGGGAGCTGTTTTTT
>TRBV10-3|TRBJ1-1|NA|TRBD1
CATTGDRGMNTEAFF
TGTGCCACGACTGGGGACAGGGGTATGAACACTGAAGCTTTCTTT
>TRBV5-1|TRBJ1-3|few|NA
CASRNQGIGNTIYF
TGCGCCAGCAGGAACCAGGGAATCGGAAACACCATATATTTT
>TRBV27|TRBJ1-1|few|TRBD1
CASSLYIGQGTMNTEAFF
TGTGCCAGCAGTCTATATATAGGACAGGGAACGATGAACACTGAAGCTTTCTTT